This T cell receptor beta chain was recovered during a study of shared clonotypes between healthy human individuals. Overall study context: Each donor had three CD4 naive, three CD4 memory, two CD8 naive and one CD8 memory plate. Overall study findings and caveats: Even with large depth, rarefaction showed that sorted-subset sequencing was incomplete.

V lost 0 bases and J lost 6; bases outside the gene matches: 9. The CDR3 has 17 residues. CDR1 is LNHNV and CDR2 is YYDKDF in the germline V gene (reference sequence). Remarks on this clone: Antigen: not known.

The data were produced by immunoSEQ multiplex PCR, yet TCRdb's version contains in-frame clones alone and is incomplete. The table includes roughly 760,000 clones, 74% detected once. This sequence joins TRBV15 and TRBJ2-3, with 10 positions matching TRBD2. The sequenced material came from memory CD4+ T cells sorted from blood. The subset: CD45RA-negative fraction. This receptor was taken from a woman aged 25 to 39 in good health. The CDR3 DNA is TGTGCCACCAGCAGAGATGTCACTAGCGGGATTCGGGATACGCAGTATTTT. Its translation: CATSRDVTSGIRDTQYF.